These 14 T cell receptor beta chains were sequenced from one sample in a study of cytomegalovirus exposure and HLA in healthy donors. The study ran its PCR with 60 Vbeta and 13 Jbeta primers. TCRdb keeps only in-frame clones here, not all; method: immunoSEQ multiplex PCR. Of around 180,000 clones in the sample, approximately 78% are singletons; the top ten hold less than 15%. Sequenced input: PBMCs. The receptors were sampled from a woman aged 45-59 years in good health and CMV-seropositive.

This clone was picked up a small number of times. The J gene is TRBJ1-5, the V gene TRBV5-1; 10 nucleotides match TRBD1. The CDR3 is 16 amino acids. Unmatched junction bases numbered 2, after V lost 0 bases and J lost 2 bases. CDR1 SGHRS and CDR2 YFSETQ come from the germline V gene. For the CDR3, the DNA is TGCGCCAGCAGCTTGGCAGGGACAGGGGGCAATCAGCCCCAGCATTTT. Translated, it gives CASSLAGTGGNQPQHF.

The rearrangement joins TRBV14 to TRBJ1-2; perhaps TRBD1 as D (6 bases). Germline V gene lookup returns CDR1 SGHDN and CDR2 FVKESK. Trimming cost V 0 bases and J 4 bases, with 15 bases left between them. CDR3 length equals 16 residues. DNA of the CDR3: TGTGCCAGCAGCCAAGATCCCCAGGGAGGGGGCTATGGCTACACCTTC. Translation: CASSQDPQGGGYGYTF.

This clone is a singleton in its sample. This sequence joins TRBV10-3 and TRBJ2-2; 9 nucleotides line up with TRBD1. J lost 6 bases, V lost 0 bases, and 14 bases had no gene match. This CDR3 is 19 amino acids long. The germline gives CDR1 ENHRY, CDR2 SYGVKD. The CDR3 DNA follows: TGTGCCATCAGTGAGTCGAGGAGAGTGGGACAGGGCGGCGCCGGGGAGCTGTTTTTT. Its protein is CAISESRRVGQGGAGELFF.

J is TRBJ2-7 and V is TRBV28; 11 bases match TRBD1. With V trimmed by 5 bases and J by 2 bases, 8 bases remained unmatched. The CDR3 spans 16 residues. Germline V gene data show CDR1 as MDHEN and CDR2 as SYDVKM. The CDR3 protein is CASSVPPGQGAYEQYF. DNA for the CDR3: TGTGCCAGCAGTGTTCCTCCGGGACAGGGGGCCTACGAGCAGTACTTC.

The rearrangement uses TRBV13 and TRBJ1-2, with 7 bases fitting TRBD1. The CDR3 contains 13 residues. Germline assignment: CDR1 PRHDT and CDR2 FYEKMQ (reference sequence). With 3 bases clipped from V and 4 bases from J, the junction kept 2 bases outside the gene matches. The CDR3 nucleotides read TGTGCCAGCAGCTTCGGGACAGTCTATGGCTACACCTTC. Translating it yields CASSFGTVYGYTF.

The CDR3 sequence: CATSRTGGEWYSPLHF. CDR3 bases: TGTGCCACCAGCAGGACAGGGGGCGAGTGGTATTCACCCCTCCACTTT. The chain carries TRBV15 and TRBJ1-6, with TRBD1 matching 10 bases. The CDR3 is 16 residues long. Germline-derived CDR1 and CDR2 are LNHNV and YYDKDF (reference sequence). V was pared by 3 bases and J by 8 bases, with 7 bases of the junction left unmatched.

The rearrangement links TRBV11-2 to TRBJ2-1, with 7 nucleotides matching TRBD1. Trimming at V came to 0 bases and at J to 7 bases, leaving 6 bases not matched to a gene. CDR1 and CDR2 from the germline V gene are SGHAT and FQNNGV. This CDR3 has 15 amino acids. CDR3 coding DNA: TGTGCCAGCAGCTTAGAAGGGGGCCTACCTAATGAGCAGTTCTTC. Protein product: CASSLEGGLPNEQFF.

The V and J genes are TRBV30 and TRBJ1-5; D perhaps matches TRBD1 (6 bases). V was cut by 4 bases and J by 2 bases, with 9 bases left in between. Germline V lookup: CDR1 GTSNPN, CDR2 SVGIG (reference sequence). CDR3 length equals 13 residues. The DNA of the CDR3 is TGTGCCTGGACTGGGACACGCAATCAGCCCCAGCATTTT. Its translation is CAWTGTRNQPQHF.

The J gene is TRBJ1-1, the V gene TRBV7-2, with D maybe TRBD1 (5 bases). V lost 2 bases, J lost 2 bases, and 15 bases lay in between. Germline CDR1 reads SGHTA; CDR2 reads FQGNSA. This CDR3 spans 16 amino acids. The CDR3 bases are TGTGCCAGCAGCTTATTCAGGGTCGGGGGTAACACTGAAGCTTTCTTT. Amino acid sequence: CASSLFRVGGNTEAFF.

The gene calls are TRBV5-8 and TRBJ1-2; 7 bases map to TRBD1. Trimming cost V 0 bases and J 7 bases; bases outside gene matches: 12. Germline V gene lookup returns CDR1 SGHTS and CDR2 YDEGEE. The CDR3 has 16 residues. CDR3 residues: CASSLAIGRGFRGYTF. The CDR3 DNA reads as TGTGCCAGCAGCTTGGCAATCGGCAGGGGGTTTCGTGGCTACACCTTC. Based on the CDR3 plus reference TRBV5-8 and TRBJ1-2, the full variable domain is EAGVTQSPTHLIKTRGQQATLRCSPISGHTSVYWYQQALGLGLQFLLWYDEGEERNRGNFPPRFSGRQFPNYSSELNVNALELEDSALYLCASSLAIGRGFRGYTFGSGTRLTVV.

The chain couples TRBV18 to TRBJ1-5, with a tentative D call TRBD1 (6 bases). Germline-derived CDR1 and CDR2 are KGHSH and LQKENI. Deletions cut 3 bases from V and 4 bases from J, with 10 bases between. The CDR3 spans 14 residues. The CDR3 DNA reads TGTGCCAGCTCACCGAACAGGGCTAATCAGCCCCAGCATTTT. Encoded protein: CASSPNRANQPQHF. The variable domain in full, completed from reference TRBV18 and TRBJ1-5, reads NAGVMQNPRHLVRRRGQEARLRCSPMKGHSHVYWYRQLPEEGLKFMVYLQKENIIDESGMPKERFSAEFPKEGPSILRIQQVVRGDSAAYFCASSPNRANQPQHFGDGTRLSIL.

V gene TRBV14 combines with J gene TRBJ1-1; D is undetermined. The length of the CDR3 is 13 residues. Germline CDR1 reads SGHDN; CDR2 reads FVKESK. Trimming cost V 0 bases and J 4 bases, with 6 bases left between them. CDR3 sequence: CASSQDRPTEAFF. DNA for the CDR3: TGTGCCAGCAGCCAAGACAGGCCCACTGAAGCTTTCTTT.

The CDR3 loop is CSDDRGHGYTF. CDR3 coding DNA: TGCAGCGATGACAGGGGGCATGGCTACACCTTC. V usage is TRBV29-1 and J usage is TRBJ1-2; TRBD1 matches 10 bases. From germline, CDR1 is SQVTM and CDR2 ANQGSEA. Trimming removed 7 bases from V and 6 bases from J; junction bases left unmatched: 2. The CDR3 has 11 amino acids.

The chain combines TRBV2 with TRBJ2-2; D unresolved. V shed 3 bases and J shed 3 bases, with 11 bases lying between them. The CDR3 is 15 residues long. Looked up from germline, CDR1 is SNHLY and CDR2 is FYNNEI. CDR3 sequence (DNA): TGTGCCAGCAGTGATGGCGGATGGGACACCGGGGAGCTGTTTTTT. It codes for CASSDGGWDTGELFF.